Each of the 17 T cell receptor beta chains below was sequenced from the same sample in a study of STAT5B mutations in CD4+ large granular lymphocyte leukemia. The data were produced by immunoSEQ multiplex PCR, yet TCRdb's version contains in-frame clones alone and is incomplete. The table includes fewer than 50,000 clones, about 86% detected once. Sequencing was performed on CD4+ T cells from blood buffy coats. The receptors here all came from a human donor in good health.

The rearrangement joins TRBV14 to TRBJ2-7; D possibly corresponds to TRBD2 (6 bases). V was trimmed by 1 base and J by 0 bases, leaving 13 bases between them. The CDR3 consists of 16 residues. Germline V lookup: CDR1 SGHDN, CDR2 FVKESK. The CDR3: CASSQGGGTRSYEQYF. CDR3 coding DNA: TGTGCCAGCAGCCAAGGGGGCGGGACTCGCTCCTACGAGCAGTACTTC.

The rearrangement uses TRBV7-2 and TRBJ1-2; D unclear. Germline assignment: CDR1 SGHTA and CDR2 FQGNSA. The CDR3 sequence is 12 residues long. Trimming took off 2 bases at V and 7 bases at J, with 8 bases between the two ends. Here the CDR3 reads CASSLMGSGYTF. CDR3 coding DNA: TGTGCCAGCAGCTTAATGGGGAGTGGCTACACCTTC.

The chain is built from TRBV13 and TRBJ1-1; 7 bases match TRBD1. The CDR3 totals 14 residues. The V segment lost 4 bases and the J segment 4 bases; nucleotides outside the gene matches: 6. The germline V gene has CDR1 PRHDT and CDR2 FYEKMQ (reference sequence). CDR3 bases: TGTGCCAGCAGCTACAGGGGTTGGGGCACTGAAGCTTTCTTT. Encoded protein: CASSYRGWGTEAFF.

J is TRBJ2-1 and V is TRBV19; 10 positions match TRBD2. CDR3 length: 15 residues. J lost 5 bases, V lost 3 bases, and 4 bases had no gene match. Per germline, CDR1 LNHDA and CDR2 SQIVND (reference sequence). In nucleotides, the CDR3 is TGTGCCAGTAGTATTAGAGCGGGAGGGAACAATGAGCAGTTCTTC. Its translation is CASSIRAGGNNEQFF.

CDR3: CAISPGSNTEAFF. CDR3 sequence (DNA): TGTGCCATCAGTCCGGGGAGCAACACTGAAGCTTTCTTT. The chain combines TRBV10-3 with TRBJ1-1; D uncertain. Germline V CDR1 and CDR2: ENHRY, SYGVKD. V was shortened by 5 bases and J by 2 bases, with 9 bases between the two germline ends. The CDR3 loop spans 13 amino acids.

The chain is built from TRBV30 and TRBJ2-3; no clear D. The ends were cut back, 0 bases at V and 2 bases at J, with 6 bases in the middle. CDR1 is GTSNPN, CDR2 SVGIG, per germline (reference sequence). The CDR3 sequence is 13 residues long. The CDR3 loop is CAWSVDSTDTQYF. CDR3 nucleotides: TGTGCCTGGAGTGTAGACTCCACAGATACGCAGTATTTT.

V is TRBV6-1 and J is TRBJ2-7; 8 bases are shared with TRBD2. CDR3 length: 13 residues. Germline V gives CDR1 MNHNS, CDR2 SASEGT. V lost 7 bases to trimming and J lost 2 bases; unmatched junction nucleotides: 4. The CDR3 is CASTPGGAYEQYF. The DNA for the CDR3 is TGTGCCAGCACCCCGGGAGGGGCCTACGAGCAGTACTTC.

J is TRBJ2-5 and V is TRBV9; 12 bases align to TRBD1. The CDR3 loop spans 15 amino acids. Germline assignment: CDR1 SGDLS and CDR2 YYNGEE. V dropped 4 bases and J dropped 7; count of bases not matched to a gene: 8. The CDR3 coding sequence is TGTGCCAGCAGCTCAGGGACAGGGGGCTGGGTGACCCAGTACTTC. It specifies CASSSGTGGWVTQYF.

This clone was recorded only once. CDR3 nucleotide sequence: TGTGCCAGCAGTAGCGGGGAGTCCTACAATGAGCAGTTCTTC. Its protein is CASSSGESYNEQFF. The chain is built from TRBV4-2 and TRBJ2-1, with 8 bases lining up with TRBD2. CDR3 length equals 14 residues. Germline V CDR1 and CDR2: LGHNA, YNFKEQ. The V segment lost 6 bases and the J segment 1 base; nucleotides outside the gene matches: 2.

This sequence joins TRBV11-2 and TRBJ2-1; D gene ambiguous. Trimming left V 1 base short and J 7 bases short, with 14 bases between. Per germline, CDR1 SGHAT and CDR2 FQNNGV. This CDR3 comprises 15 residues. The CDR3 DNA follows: TGTGCCAGCAGCTTAGGCAGCTCTATGGGAAATGAGCAGTTCTTC. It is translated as CASSLGSSMGNEQFF. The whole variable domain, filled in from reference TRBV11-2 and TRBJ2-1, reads EAGVAQSPRYKIIEKRQSVAFWCNPISGHATLYWYQQILGQGPKLLIQFQNNGVVDDSQLPKDRFSAERLKGVDSTLKIQPAKLEDSAVYLCASSLGSSMGNEQFFGPGTRLTVL.

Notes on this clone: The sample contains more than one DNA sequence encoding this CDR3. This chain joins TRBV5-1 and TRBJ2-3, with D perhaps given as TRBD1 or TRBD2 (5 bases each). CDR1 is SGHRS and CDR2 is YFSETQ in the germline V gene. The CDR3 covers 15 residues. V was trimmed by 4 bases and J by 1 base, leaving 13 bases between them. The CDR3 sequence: CASSRDPLGTDTQYF. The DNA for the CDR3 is TGCGCCAGCAGCCGGGACCCGTTAGGCACAGATACGCAGTATTTT.

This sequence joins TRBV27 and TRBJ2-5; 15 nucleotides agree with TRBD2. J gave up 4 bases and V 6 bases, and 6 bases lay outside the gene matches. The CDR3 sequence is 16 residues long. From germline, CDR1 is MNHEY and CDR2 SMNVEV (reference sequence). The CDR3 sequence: CASRGLAGGPRETQYF. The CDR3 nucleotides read TGTGCCAGCAGAGGACTAGCGGGAGGGCCTAGAGAGACCCAGTACTTC.

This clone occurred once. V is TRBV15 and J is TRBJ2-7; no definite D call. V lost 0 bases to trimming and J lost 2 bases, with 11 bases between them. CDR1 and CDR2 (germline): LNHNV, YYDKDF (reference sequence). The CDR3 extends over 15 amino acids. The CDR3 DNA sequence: TGTGCCACCAGCAGAGATGCCCAGATAACCTACGAGCAGTACTTC. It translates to CATSRDAQITYEQYF.

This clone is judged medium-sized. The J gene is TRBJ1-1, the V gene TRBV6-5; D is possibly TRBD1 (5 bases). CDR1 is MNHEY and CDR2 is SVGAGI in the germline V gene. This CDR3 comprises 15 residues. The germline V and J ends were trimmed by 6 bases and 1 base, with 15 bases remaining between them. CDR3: CASSHHPDRNTEAFF. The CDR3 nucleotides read TGTGCCAGCAGCCACCACCCCGACAGGAACACTGAAGCTTTCTTT.

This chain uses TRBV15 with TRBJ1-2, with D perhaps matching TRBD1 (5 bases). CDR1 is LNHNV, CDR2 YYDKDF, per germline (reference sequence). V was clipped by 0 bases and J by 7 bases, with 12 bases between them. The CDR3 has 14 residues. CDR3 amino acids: CATSRDSFGGGYTF. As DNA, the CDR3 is TGTGCCACCAGCAGAGATTCCTTCGGGGGTGGCTACACCTTC.

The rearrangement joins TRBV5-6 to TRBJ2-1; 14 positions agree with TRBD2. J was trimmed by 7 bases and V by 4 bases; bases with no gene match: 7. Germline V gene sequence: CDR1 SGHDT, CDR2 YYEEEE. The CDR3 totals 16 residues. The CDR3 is CASSKGLAGVANEQFF. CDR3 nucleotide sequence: TGTGCCAGCAGCAAGGGACTAGCGGGAGTAGCTAATGAGCAGTTCTTC. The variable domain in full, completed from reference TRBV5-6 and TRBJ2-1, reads DAGVTQSPTHLIKTRGQQVTLRCSPKSGHDTVSWYQQALGQGPQFIFQYYEEEERQRGNFPDRFSGHQFPNYSSELNVNALLLGDSALYLCASSKGLAGVANEQFFGPGTRLTVL.

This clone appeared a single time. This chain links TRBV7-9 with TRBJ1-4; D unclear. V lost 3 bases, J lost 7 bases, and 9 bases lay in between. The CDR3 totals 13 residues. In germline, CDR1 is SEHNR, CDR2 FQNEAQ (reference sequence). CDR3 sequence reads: CASSFNSGEKLFF. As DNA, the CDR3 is TGTGCCAGCAGCTTCAATTCGGGTGAAAAACTGTTTTTT.